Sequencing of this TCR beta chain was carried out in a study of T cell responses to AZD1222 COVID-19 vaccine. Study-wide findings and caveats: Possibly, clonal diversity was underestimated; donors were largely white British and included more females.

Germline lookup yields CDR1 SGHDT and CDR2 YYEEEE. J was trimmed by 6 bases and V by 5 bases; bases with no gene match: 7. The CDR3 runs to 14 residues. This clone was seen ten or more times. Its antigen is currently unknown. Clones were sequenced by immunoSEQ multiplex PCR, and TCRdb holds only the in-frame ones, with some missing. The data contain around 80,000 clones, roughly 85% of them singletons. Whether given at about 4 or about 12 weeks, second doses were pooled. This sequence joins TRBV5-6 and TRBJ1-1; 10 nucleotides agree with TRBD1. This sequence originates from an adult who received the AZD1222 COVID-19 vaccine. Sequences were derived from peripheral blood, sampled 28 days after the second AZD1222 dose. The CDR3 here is CASRLTGGSAEAFF. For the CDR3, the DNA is TGTGCCAGCAGGCTGACAGGGGGCAGCGCTGAAGCTTTCTTT.